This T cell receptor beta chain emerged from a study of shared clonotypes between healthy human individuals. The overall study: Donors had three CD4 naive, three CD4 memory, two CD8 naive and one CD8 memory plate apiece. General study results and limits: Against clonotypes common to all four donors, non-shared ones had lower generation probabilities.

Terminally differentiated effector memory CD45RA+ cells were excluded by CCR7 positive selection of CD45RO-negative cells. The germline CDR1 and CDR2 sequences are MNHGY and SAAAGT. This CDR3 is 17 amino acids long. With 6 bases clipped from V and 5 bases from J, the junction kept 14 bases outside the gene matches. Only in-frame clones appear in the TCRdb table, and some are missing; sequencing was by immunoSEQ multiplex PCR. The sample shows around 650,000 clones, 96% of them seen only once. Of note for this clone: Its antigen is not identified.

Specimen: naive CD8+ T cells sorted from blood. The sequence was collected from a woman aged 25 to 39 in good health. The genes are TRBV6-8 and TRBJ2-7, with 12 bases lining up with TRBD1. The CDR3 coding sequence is TGTGCCAGCAGGCAAAAATCCCGGGACAGGGGGCACAACGAGCAGTACTTC. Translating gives CASRQKSRDRGHNEQYF.